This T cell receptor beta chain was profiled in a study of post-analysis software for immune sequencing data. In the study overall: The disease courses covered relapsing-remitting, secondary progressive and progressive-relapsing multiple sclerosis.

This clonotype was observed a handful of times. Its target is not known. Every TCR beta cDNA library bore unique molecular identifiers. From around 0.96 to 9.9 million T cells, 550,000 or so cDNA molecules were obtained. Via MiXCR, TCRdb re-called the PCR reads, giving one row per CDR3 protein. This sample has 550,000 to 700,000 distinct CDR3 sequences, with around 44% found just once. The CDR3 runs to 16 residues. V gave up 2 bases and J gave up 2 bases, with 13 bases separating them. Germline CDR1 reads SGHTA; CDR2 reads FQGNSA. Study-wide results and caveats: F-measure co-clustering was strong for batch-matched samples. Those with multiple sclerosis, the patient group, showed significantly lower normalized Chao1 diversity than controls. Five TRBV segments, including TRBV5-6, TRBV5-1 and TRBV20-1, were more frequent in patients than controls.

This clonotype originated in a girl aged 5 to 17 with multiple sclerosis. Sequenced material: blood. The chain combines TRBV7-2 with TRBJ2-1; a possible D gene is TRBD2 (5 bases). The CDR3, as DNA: TGTGCCAGCAGCTTAAGGCGAAGCGGACCCTACAATGAGCAGTTCTTC. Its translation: CASSLRRSGPYNEQFF.